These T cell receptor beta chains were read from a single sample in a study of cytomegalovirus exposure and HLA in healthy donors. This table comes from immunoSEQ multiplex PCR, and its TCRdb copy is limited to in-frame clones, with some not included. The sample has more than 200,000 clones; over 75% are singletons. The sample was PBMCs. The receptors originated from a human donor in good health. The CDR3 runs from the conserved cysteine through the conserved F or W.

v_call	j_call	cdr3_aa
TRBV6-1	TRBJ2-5	CASTPSSGKGETQYF
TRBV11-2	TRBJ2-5	CASSRTSRQETQYF
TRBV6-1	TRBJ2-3	CASKTSGRLADTQYF
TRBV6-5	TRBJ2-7	CASSYAMRPPTYEQYF
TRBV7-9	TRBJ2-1	CASSYPPGQGRNEQFF
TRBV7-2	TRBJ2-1	CASHSYNEQFF
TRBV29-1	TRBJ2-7	CSVEDNSDRGYEQYF
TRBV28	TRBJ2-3	CASSFPPSGSGTQYF
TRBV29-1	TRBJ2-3	CSVINRDRSPDTQYF
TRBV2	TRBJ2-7	CASTRSYEQYF
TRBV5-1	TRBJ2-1	CASRLTSGVYNEQFF
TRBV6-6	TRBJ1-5	CASSTLTSSGGACHF
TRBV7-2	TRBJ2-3	CASSPYWRNTDTQYF
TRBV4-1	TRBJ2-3	CASSPGTGISDTQYF
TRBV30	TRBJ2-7	CAWKDRAYEQYF
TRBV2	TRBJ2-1	CASTRPDSGPSHNEQFF
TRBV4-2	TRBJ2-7	CASSQEWTSGSYEQYF
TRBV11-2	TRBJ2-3	CASSPRPSPDTQYF
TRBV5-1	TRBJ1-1	CASSSQGDTEAFF
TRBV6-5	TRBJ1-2	CASRWDREDYGYTF
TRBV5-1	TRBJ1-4	CASSLGTGDEKLFF
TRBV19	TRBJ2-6	CASSPLGANVLTF
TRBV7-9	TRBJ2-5	CSSSIGLTEAETQYF
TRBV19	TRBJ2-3	CAASEGSSADTQYF
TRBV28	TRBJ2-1	CASTTGNNEQFF
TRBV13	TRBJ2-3	CASSLGQLVTDTQYF
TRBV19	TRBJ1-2	CASSIEKGVYGYTF
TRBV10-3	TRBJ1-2	CAISDFEGLSGYTF
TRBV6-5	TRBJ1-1	CASSPGALNTEAFF
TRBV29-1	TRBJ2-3	CSVQTSGRRDTQYF
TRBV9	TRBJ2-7	CASSGDRKPYEQYF
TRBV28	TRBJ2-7	CASSPIRTGTEYF
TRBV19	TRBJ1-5	CASSIGGGVGQPQHF
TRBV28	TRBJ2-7	CASSPPGYEQYF
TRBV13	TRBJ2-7	CASSSLARGRTYEQYF
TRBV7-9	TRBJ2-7	CSSSYLSADRGLSYEQYF
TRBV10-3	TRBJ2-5	CAISSTSGSPETQYF
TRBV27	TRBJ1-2	CASSNLEINYGYTF
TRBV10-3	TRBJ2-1	CAIRNPRLAGDYNEQFF